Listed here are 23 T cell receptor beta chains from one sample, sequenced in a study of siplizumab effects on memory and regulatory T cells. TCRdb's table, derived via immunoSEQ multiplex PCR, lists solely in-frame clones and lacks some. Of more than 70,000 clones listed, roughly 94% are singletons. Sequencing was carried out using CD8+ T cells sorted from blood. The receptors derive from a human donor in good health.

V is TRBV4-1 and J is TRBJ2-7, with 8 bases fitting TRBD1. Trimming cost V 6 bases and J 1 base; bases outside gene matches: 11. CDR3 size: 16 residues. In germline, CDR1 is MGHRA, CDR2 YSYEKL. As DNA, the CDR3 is TGCGCCAGCAGGATAGTTGCGACAGGGGCTTCCTACGAGCAGTACTTC. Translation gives CASRIVATGASYEQYF.

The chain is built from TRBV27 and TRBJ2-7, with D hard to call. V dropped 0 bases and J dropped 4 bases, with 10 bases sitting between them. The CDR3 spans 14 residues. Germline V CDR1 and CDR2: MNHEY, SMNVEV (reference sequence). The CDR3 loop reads CASSLSLLGYEQYF. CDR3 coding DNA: TGTGCCAGCAGTTTATCCCTGCTAGGGTACGAGCAGTACTTC.

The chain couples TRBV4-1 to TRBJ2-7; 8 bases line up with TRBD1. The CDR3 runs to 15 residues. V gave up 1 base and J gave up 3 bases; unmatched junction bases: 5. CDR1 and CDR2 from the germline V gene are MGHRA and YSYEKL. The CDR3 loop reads CASSQVMTGDYEQYF. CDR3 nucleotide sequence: TGCGCCAGCAGCCAAGTAATGACAGGGGACTACGAGCAGTACTTC.

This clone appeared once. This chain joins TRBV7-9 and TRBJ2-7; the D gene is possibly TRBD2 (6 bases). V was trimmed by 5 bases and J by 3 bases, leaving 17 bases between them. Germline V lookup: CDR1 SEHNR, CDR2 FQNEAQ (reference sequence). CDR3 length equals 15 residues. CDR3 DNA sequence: TGTGCCAGCAGCAACTCTATTGCGGGATACTACGAGCAGTACTTC. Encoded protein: CASSNSIAGYYEQYF. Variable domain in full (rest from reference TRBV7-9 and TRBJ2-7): DTGVSQNPRHKITKRGQNVTFRCDPISEHNRLYWYRQTLGQGPEFLTYFQNEAQLEKSRLLSDRFSAERPKGSFSTLEIQRTEQGDSAMYLCASSNSIAGYYEQYFGPGTRLTVT.

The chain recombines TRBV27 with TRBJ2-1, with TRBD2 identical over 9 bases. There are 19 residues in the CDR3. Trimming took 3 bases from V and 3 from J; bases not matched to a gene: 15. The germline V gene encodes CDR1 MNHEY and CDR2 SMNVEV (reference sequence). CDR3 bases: TGTGCCAGCAGTTTCAAGCCCTGGGCCTTGACTAGCGGCTACAATGAGCAGTTCTTC. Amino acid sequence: CASSFKPWALTSGYNEQFF.

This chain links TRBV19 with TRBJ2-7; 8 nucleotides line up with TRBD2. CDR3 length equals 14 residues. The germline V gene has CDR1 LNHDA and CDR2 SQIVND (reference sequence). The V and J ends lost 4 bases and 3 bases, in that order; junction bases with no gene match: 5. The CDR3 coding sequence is TGTGCCAGTAGTACCGGACTAGCTTTCTACGAGCAGTACTTC. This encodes CASSTGLAFYEQYF.

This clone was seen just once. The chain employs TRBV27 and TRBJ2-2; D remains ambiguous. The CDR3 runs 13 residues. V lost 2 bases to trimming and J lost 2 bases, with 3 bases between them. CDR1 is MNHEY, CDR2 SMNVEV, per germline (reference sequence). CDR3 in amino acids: CASSLTNTGELFF. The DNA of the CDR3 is TGTGCCAGCAGTTTAACAAACACCGGGGAGCTGTTTTTT.

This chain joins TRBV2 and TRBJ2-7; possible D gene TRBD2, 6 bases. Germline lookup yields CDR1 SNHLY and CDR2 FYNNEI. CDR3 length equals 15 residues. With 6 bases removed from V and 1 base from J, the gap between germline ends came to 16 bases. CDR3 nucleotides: TGTGCCAGCAGGGAGGGACGGAGCACTTCCTACGAGCAGTACTTC. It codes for CASREGRSTSYEQYF.

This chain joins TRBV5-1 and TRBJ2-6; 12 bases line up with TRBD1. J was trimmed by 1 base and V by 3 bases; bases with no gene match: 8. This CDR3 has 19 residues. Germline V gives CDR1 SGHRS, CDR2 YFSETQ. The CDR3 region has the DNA TGCGCCAGCAGCTCCGGGACAGGGGGCTCATATTCTGGGGCCAACGTCCTGACTTTC. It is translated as CASSSGTGGSYSGANVLTF.

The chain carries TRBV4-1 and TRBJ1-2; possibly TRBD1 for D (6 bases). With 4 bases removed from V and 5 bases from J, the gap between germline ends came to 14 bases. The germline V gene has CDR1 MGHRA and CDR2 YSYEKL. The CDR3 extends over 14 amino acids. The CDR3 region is CASSPGRGGYGYTF. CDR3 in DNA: TGCGCCAGCAGCCCTGGCAGGGGCGGGTATGGCTACACCTTC.

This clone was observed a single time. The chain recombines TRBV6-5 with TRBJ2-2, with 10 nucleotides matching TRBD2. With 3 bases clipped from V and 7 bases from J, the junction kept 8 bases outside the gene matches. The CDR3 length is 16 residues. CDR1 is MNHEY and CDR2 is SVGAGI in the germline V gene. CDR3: CASSYLTSGMGGELFF. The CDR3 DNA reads TGTGCCAGCAGTTATCTAACTAGCGGGATGGGCGGGGAGCTGTTTTTT.

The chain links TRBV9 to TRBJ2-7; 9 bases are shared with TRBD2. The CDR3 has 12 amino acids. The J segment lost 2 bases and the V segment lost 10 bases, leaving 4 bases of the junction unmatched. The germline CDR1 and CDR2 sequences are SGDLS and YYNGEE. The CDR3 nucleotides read TGTGCCGGACGACTAGCGGCCTACGAGCAGTACTTC. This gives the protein CAGRLAAYEQYF.

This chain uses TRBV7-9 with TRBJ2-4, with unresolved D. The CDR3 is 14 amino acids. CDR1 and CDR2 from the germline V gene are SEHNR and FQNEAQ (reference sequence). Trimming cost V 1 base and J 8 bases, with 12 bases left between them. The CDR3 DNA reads TGTGCCAGCAGCTTAGAGGCGCACTGGGACATTCAGTACTTC. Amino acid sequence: CASSLEAHWDIQYF.

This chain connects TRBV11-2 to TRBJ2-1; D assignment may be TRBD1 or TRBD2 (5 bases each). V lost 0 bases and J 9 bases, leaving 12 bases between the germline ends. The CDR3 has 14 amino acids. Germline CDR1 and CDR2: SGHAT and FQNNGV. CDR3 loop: CASSLDIMGTEQFF. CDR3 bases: TGTGCCAGCAGCTTAGATATTATGGGGACTGAGCAGTTCTTC.

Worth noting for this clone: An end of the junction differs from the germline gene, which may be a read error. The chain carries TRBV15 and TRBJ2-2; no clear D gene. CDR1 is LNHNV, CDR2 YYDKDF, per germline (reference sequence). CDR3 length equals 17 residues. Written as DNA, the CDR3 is TGTACCACCAGCAGAGATCTGGGCAGGCTGGCCACCGGGGAGCTGTTTTTT. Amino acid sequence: CTTSRDLGRLATGELFF. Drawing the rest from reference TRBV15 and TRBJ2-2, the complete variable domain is DAMVIQNPRYQVTQFGKPVTLSCSQTLNHNVMYWYQQKSSQAPKLLFHYYDKDFNNEADTPDNFQSRRPNTSFCFLDIRSPGLGDTAMYLCTTSRDLGRLATGELFFGEGSRLTVL.

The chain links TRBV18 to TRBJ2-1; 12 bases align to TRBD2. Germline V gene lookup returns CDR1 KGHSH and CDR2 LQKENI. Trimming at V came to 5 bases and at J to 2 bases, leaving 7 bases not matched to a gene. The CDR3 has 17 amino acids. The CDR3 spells CASSYGTSGSTYNEQFF. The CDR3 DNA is TGTGCCAGCTCATATGGGACTAGCGGGTCTACCTACAATGAGCAGTTCTTC.

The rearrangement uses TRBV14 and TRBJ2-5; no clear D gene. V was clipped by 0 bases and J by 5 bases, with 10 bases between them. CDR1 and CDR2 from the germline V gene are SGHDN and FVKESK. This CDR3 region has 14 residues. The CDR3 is CASSQDPGGETQYF. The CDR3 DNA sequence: TGTGCCAGCAGCCAAGATCCGGGTGGGGAGACCCAGTACTTC.

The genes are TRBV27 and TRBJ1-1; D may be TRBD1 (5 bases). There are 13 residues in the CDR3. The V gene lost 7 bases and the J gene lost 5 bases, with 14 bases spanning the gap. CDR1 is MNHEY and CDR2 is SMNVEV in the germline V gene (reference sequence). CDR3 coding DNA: TGTGCCAGCACCCGGGTAGGGGAAACTGAAGCTTTCTTT. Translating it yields CASTRVGETEAFF.

In DNA form, the CDR3 reads TGTGCCAGCAGTGATCATGGCACGAATTCACCCCTCCACTTT. Translated: CASSDHGTNSPLHF. The chain links TRBV25-1 to TRBJ1-6; D gene unclear. Germline V gene lookup returns CDR1 MGHDK and CDR2 SYGVNS. The CDR3 contains 14 residues. The V end was cut by 3 bases, the J end by 7 bases, with 10 bases between.

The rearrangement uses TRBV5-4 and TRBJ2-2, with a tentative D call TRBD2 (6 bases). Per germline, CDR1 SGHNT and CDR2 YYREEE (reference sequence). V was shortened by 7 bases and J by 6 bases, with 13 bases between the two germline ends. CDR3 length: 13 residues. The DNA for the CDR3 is TGTGCCAGCTGGGGGGAGACCCCCGGGGAGCTGTTTTTT. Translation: CASWGETPGELFF.

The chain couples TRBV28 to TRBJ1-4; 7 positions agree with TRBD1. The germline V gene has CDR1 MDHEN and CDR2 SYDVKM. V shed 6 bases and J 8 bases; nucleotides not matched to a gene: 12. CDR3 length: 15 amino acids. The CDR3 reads CASSPLNRGGEKLFF. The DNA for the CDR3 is TGTGCCAGCAGCCCTCTAAACAGGGGAGGCGAAAAACTGTTTTTT.

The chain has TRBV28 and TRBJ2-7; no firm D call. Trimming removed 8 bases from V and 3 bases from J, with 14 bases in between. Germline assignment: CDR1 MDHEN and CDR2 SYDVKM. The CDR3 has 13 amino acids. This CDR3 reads CASRPDGFYEQYF. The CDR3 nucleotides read TGTGCCAGCCGCCCGGACGGATTCTACGAGCAGTACTTC.

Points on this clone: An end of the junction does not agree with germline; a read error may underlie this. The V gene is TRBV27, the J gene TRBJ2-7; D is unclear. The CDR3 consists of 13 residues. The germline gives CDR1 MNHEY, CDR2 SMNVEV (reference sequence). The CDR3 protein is CANSFGESYEQYF. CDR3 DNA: TGTGCCAACAGTTTTGGCGAAAGCTACGAGCAGTACTTC.